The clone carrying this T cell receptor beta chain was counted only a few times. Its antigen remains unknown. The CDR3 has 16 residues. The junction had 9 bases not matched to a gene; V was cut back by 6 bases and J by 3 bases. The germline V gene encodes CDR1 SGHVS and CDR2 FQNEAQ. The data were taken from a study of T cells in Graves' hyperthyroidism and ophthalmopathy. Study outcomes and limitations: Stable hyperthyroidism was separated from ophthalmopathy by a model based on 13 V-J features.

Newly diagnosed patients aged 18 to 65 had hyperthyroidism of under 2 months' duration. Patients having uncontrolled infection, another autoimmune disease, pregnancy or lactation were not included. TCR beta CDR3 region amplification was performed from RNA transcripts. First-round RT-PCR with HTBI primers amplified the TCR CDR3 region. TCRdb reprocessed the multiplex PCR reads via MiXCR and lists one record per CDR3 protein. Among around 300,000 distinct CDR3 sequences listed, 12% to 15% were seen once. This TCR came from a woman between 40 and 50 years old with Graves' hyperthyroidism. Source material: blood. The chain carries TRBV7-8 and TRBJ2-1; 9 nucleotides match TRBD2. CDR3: CASRNLAGAGYNEQFF. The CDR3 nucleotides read TGTGCCAGCAGGAACTTAGCGGGAGCGGGCTACAATGAGCAGTTCTTC.